Only a few counts were recorded for the clone carrying this TCR beta chain. What it binds is unknown. These data are taken from a study of cytomegalovirus exposure and HLA in healthy donors. Study summary: The roughly 110 validation repertoires were reported in a later analysis to have been generated on the same platform as the roughly 670 first-cohort repertoires. Findings and limits, study-wide: The study listed under 200 cytomegalovirus-associated TCR beta chains. Whilst most TCR sequences proved rare, a subset of public TCRs occurred across many donors.

The CDR3 consists of 15 residues. The V segment lost 6 bases and the J segment 3 bases; nucleotides outside the gene matches: 9. Germline loops: CDR1 ENHRY, CDR2 SYGVKD. The protocol was immunoSEQ multiplex PCR, while the TCRdb copy is restricted to in-frame clones and leaves out a portion. Of about 240,000 clones in the sample, around 88% were seen once. The sequenced material came from PBMCs. The sequence derives from a woman aged 25-40 years in good health and CMV-seropositive. V and J are TRBV10-3 and TRBJ1-1; 8 nucleotides align to TRBD1. The CDR3 sequence is CAISSSGGAYTEAFF. CDR3 nucleotide sequence: TGTGCCATCAGCTCCTCAGGGGGCGCCTACACTGAAGCTTTCTTT.